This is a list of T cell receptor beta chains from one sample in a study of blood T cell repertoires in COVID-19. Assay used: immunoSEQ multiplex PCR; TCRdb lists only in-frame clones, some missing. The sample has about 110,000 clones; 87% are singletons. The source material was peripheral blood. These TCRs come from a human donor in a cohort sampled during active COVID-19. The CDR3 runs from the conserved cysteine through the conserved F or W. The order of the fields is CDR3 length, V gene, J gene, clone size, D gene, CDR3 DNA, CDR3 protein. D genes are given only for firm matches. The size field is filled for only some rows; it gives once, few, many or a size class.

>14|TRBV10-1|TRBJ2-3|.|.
TGCGCCAGCAGTGAGAGTCAGGCCACAGATACGCAGTATTTT
CASSESQATDTQYF
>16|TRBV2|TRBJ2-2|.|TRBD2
TGTGCCAGCAGTGAAAGATTCCAGGGAGGGGCCGGGGAGCTGTTTTTT
CASSERFQGGAGELFF
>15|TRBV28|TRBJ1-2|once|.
TGTGCCAGCAGTCCTAGATTCCGGGTGAACTATGGCTACACCTTC
CASSPRFRVNYGYTF
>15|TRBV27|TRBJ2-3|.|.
TGTGCCAGCAGTTTGCGGACACTTAGCACAGATACGCAGTATTTT
CASSLRTLSTDTQYF
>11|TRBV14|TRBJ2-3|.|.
TGTGCCAGCAGCCTTCGAGATACGCAGTATTTT
CASSLRDTQYF
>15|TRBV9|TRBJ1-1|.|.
TGTGCCAGCAGCGTAGAGTCCAGGGAGGACACTGAAGCTTTCTTT
CASSVESREDTEAFF
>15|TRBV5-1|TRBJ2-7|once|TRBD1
TGCGCCAGCAGACTCATGGGCAGGGGGCTTGGAGAGCAGTACTTC
CASRLMGRGLGEQYF
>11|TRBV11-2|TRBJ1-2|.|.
TGTGCCCTTTTGGGGGGGAATGGCTACACCTTC
CALLGGNGYTF
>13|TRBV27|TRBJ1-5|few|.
TGTGCCAGCAGTTTGGGGGGGCGTCAGCCCCAGCATTTT
CASSLGGRQPQHF
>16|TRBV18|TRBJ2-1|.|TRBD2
TGTGCCAGCTCATCGACTAGCGGGAGTAACTACAATGAGCAGTTCTTC
CASSSTSGSNYNEQFF
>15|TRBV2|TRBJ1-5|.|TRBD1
TGTGCCAGCAGTGCCGGGACAGGGGGGATTCAGCCCCAGCATTTT
CASSAGTGGIQPQHF
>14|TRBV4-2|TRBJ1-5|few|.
TGTGCCAGCAGCCAAGCGCGGGGGCGGCAGCCCCAGCATTTT
CASSQARGRQPQHF
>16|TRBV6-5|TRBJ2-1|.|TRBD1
TGTGCCAGCAGTTACCCGGGACAGGGGTCCTACAATGAGCAGTTCTTC
CASSYPGQGSYNEQFF
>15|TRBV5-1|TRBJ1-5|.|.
TGCGCCAGCAGCCCCGGAGCCGCGGACAATCAGCCCCAGCATTTT
CASSPGAADNQPQHF
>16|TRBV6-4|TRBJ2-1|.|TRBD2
TGTGCCAGCAGCCTTCTGGCTAGCGGGGGGGAAAATGAGCAGTTCTTC
CASSLLASGGENEQFF
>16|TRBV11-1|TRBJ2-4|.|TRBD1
TGTGCCAGCAGCCCGGGGACAGATCGAGCCAAAAACATTCAGTACTTC
CASSPGTDRAKNIQYF
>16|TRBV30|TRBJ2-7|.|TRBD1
TGTGCCTGGGTCCCGAACAGGGGCTTTTTTACCTACGAGCAGTACTTC
CAWVPNRGFFTYEQYF
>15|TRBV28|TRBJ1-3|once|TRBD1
TGTGCCAGCAGTTCTACAGGGGGCGGAGGAAACACCATATATTTT
CASSSTGGGGNTIYF
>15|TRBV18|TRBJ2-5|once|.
TGTGCCAGCTCACCAGGTGGAGGGGGCGGCGAGACCCAGTACTTC
CASSPGGGGGETQYF
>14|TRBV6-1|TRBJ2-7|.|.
TGTGCCAGCAGTGAAAGCAGGGGGAGGTACGAGCAGTACTTC
CASSESRGRYEQYF
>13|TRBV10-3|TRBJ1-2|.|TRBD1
TGTGCCATCCGGGGACAGGGCCTCTATGGCTACACCTTC
CAIRGQGLYGYTF
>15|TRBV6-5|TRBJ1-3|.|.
TGTGCCAGCAGTTACAGGCAGGGCTCTGGAAACACCATATATTTT
CASSYRQGSGNTIYF
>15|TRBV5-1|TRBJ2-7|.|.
TGCGCCAGCAGCTTGGGACGACAGAGCTCCTACGAGCAGTACTTC
CASSLGRQSSYEQYF
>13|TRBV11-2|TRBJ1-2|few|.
TGTGCCAGCAGCTTAGAACCCCCGGGTGGCTACACCTTC
CASSLEPPGGYTF
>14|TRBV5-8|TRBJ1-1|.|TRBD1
TGTGCCAGCAGCTTGACGGGCACAGGGGCTAAAGCTTTCTTT
CASSLTGTGAKAFF
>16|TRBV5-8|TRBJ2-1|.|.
TGTGCCAGCAGCTTATCGGGGGTGAGCTCCTACAATGAGCAGTTCTTC
CASSLSGVSSYNEQFF
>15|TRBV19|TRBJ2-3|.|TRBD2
TGTGCCAGTAGTAGGCTAGCGGGGTTGATAGATACGCAGTATTTT
CASSRLAGLIDTQYF
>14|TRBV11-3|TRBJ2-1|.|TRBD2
TGTGCCAGCAGCGCCGGGACTAGCGGGGATGAGCAGTTCTTC
CASSAGTSGDEQFF
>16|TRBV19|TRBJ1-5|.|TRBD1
TGTGCCAGTAGTTCACCTAGACAGGGAGGCAATCAGCCCCAGCATTTT
CASSSPRQGGNQPQHF
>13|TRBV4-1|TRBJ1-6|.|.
TGCGCCAGCAGCCAGAGGAGGGAATCACCCCTCCACTTT
CASSQRRESPLHF
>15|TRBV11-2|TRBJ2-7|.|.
TGTGCCAGCAGCCCAGTGGCGGGTAGCTCCTACGAGCAGTACTTC
CASSPVAGSSYEQYF
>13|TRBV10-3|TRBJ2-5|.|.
TGTGCCACCAAAATCACAGGAGGGGAGACCCAGTACTTC
CATKITGGETQYF
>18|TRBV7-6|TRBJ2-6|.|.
TGTGCCAGCAGCTTAGGCGCGACAGGCCTCTCTGGGGCCAACGTCCTGACTTTC
CASSLGATGLSGANVLTF
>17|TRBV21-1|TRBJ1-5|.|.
TGTGCCAGCACCACATCCCAGGACAGTTATAGCAATCAGCCCCAGCATTTT
CASTTSQDSYSNQPQHF
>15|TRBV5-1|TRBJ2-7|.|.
TGCGCCAGCAGCTTGGTACCGGGAGCCTCAAACGAGCAGTACTTC
CASSLVPGASNEQYF
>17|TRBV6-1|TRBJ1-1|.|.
TGTGCCAGCAGTGCTCGTTTTACCGGGGTTGCCGGCACTGAAGCTTTCTTT
CASSARFTGVAGTEAFF
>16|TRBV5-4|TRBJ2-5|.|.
TGTGCCAGCAGCCAAAACGCGGGGGCGGGGGAAGAGACCCAGTACTTC
CASSQNAGAGEETQYF
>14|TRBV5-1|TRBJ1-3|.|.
TGCGCCAGCGGAACGGGGGGCTCTGGAAACACCATATATTTT
CASGTGGSGNTIYF
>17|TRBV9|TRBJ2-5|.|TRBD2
TGTGCCAGCAGCGTAGAGGGACTAGCGGGGAAACAAGAGACCCAGTACTTC
CASSVEGLAGKQETQYF
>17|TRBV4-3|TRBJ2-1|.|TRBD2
TGCGCCAGCAGCCAAGTCGGCAGCGGGAGAGAGGTCAATGAGCAGTTCTTC
CASSQVGSGREVNEQFF
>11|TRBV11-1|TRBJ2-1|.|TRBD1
TGTGCCAGCAGCCCCAGGGGGAGTCTGTTCTTC
CASSPRGSLFF
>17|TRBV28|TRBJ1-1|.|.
TGTGCCAGCGAGACCAGGGGCAGGGGCATCATGAACACTGAAGCTTTCTTT
CASETRGRGIMNTEAFF
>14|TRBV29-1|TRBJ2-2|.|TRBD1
TGCAGCGTTTCCGTGACAGGGGGCACCGGGGAGCTGTTTTTT
CSVSVTGGTGELFF
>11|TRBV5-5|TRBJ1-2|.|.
TGTGCCAGCAGTAACTTTTATGGCTACACCTTC
CASSNFYGYTF
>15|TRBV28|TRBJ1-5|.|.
TGTGCCAGCAGTTTCGGAGGGTATAGCAATCAGCCCCAGCATTTT
CASSFGGYSNQPQHF
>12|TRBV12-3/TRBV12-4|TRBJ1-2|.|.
TGTGCCAGCAGGGACAGTGGCTATGGCTACACCTTC
CASRDSGYGYTF
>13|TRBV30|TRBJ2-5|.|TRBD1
TGTGCCTGGAGCCCCGGGACAGAAGAGACCCAGTACTTC
CAWSPGTEETQYF
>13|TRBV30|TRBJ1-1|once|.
TGTGCCTGGAGTGTCTCCCTCCTCGGTGAAGCTTTCTTT
CAWSVSLLGEAFF
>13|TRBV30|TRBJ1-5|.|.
TGTGCCTTCGCCCGGGACTACAATCAGCCCCAGCATTTT
CAFARDYNQPQHF
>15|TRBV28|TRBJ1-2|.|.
TGTGCCAGCAGTTTAATGGCAGGGATGTACTATGGCTACACCTTC
CASSLMAGMYYGYTF
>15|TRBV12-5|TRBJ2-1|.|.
TGTGCTAGTGGTTTGTCTGGAGGCTCCTACAATGAGCAGTTCTTC
CASGLSGGSYNEQFF
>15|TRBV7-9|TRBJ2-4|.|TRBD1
TGTGCCAGCAGCTTAGAGACAGGGGGCAAAAACATTCAGTACTTC
CASSLETGGKNIQYF
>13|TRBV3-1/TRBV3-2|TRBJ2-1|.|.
TGTGCCAGCAGCCAAGATCCGGGGAGGGAGCAGTTCTTC
CASSQDPGREQFF
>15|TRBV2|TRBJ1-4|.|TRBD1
TGTGCCAGCAGACACCGGGACAGGAATAATGAAAAACTGTTTTTT
CASRHRDRNNEKLFF
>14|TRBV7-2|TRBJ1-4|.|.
TGTGCCAGCAGCTCTCAGGGGTATGGTGAAAAACTGTTTTTT
CASSSQGYGEKLFF